What follows are 5 T cell receptor beta chains derived from one specimen sequenced in a study of blood T cells in healthy people across ages. Then a second PCR, running about 6 to 11 cycles, was carried out with a sample-barcoded 5' primer and a J-beta primer mix. MiXCR was run by TCRdb on the 5' RACE reads, yielding one entry per CDR3 protein. There are about 830,000 distinct CDR3 sequences in the sample; 58% occur only once, and 22% lies in the top ten. Source material: blood. The receptors were gathered from a man under 40 in good health.

This clonotype was recorded only once. The chain links TRBV5-6 to TRBJ2-4; D unresolved. The J call may not be correct, given that the DNA end is closer to TRBJ2-7. There are 14 residues in the CDR3. CDR1 and CDR2 from the germline V gene are SGHDT and YYEEEE. The CDR3 DNA reads as TGTGCCAGCAGCCCCTACTCTGACTTCTACGAGCAGTACTTC. This codes for CASSPYSDFYEQYF.

This clonotype was observed a handful of times. The chain is built from TRBV6-5 and TRBJ2-7; unclear D gene. The CDR3 consists of 14 residues. V gave up 8 bases and J gave up 3 bases, with 17 bases separating them. In germline, CDR1 is MNHEY, CDR2 SVGAGI. The CDR3 region is CASAASHTHYEQYF. The CDR3 coding sequence is TGTGCCAGCGCCGCGTCCCACACCCACTACGAGCAGTACTTC.

The genes are TRBV7-2 and TRBJ2-1, with 13 bases that match TRBD2. The CDR3 runs to 20 residues. Germline V lookup: CDR1 SGHTA, CDR2 FQGNSA. J gave up 5 bases and V 3 bases, and 16 bases lay outside the gene matches. The CDR3 protein is CASSFFYTPGLAGSDNEQFF. CDR3 bases: TGTGCCAGCAGCTTTTTTTACACCCCGGGACTAGCGGGGAGTGACAATGAGCAGTTCTTC.

The chain employs TRBV29-1 and TRBJ1-1; TRBD1 matches at 9 bases. Trimming at V came to 6 bases and at J to 4 bases, leaving 3 bases not matched to a gene. Germline CDR1 reads SQVTM; CDR2 reads ANQGSEA. The CDR3 totals 12 residues. The CDR3 nucleotides are TGCAGCGTGGGGACAGGGTTCACTGAAGCTTTCTTT. Translating it yields CSVGTGFTEAFF.

The CDR3 DNA is TGTGCCAGCAGTTTGATAGGGTACTATGAAAAACTGTTTTTT. Protein: CASSLIGYYEKLFF. This rearrangement joins TRBV12-3 or TRBV12-4 to TRBJ1-4; D not resolved. The CDR3 covers 14 residues. Trimming cost V 3 bases and J 6 bases, with 11 bases left between them.